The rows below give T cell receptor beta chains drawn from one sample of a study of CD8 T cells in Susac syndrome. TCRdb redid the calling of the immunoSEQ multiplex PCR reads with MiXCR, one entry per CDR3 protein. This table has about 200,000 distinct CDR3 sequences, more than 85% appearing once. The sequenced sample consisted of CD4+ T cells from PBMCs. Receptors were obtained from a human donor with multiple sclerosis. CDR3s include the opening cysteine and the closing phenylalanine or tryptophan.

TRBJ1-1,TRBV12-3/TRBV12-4,CASNVPGQGAPRENTEAFF
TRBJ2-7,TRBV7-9,CASSPSGLVGYEQYF
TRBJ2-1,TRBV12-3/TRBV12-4,CASSLSHLGASYNEQFF
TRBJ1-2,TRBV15,CATSRDSVYGYTF
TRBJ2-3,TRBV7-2,CASSLVANSDTQYF
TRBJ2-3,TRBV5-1,CASSTSYGVFQDTQYF
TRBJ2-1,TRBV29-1,CSATGYNEQFF
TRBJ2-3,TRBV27,CASSLGLSTDTQYF
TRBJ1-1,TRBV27,CASSSPGLNTEAFF
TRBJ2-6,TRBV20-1,CSARRFSGANVLTF
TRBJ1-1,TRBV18,CASSPGGPEAFF
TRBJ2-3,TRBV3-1,CASSHWTGGTDTQYF
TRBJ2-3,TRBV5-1,CASSLAVGQGSDTQYF
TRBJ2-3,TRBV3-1,CASSQRQGLATDTQYF
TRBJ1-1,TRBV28,CASSLGGGNTEAFF
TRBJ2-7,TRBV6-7,CASSTWGPGQYF
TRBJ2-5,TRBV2,CASSLGQGSRETQYF